Presented here are 16 T cell receptor beta chains from one specimen sequenced in a study of cytomegalovirus exposure and HLA in healthy donors. Primers: 60 Vbeta forward and 13 Jbeta reverse. Clones were read by immunoSEQ multiplex PCR, and TCRdb kept only the in-frame ones, dropping some. Seen in this sample are about 72,000 clones; the ten most common clones hold 2.5% to 3%. Sequencing was performed on PBMCs. The receptors derive from a man between 40 and 49 years old in good health and CMV-seronegative.

The chain links TRBV15 to TRBJ1-6, with 7 bases lining up with TRBD1. With 2 bases clipped from V and 9 bases from J, the junction kept 7 bases outside the gene matches. Germline CDR1 reads LNHNV; CDR2 reads YYDKDF (reference sequence). The CDR3 extends over 15 amino acids. The CDR3 coding sequence is TGTGCCACCAGCAGACCCGACAGGGTACCTTCACCCCTCCACTTT. Translating gives CATSRPDRVPSPLHF.

This sequence joins TRBV5-6 and TRBJ1-2, with TRBD1 as a possible D gene (6 bases). CDR1 is SGHDT and CDR2 is YYEEEE in the germline V gene. V dropped 3 bases and J dropped 0 bases, with 18 bases sitting between them. CDR3 length: 17 residues. CDR3 loop: CASSSTYDRSSNYGYTF. CDR3 nucleotide sequence: TGTGCCAGCAGCTCAACCTACGACAGGTCGTCTAACTATGGCTACACCTTC. The whole variable domain, filled in from reference TRBV5-6 and TRBJ1-2, reads DAGVTQSPTHLIKTRGQQVTLRCSPKSGHDTVSWYQQALGQGPQFIFQYYEEEERQRGNFPDRFSGHQFPNYSSELNVNALLLGDSALYLCASSSTYDRSSNYGYTFGSGTRLTVV.

This chain connects TRBV6-1 to TRBJ2-7, with 7 nucleotides matching TRBD1. After removal of 6 bases from V and 5 bases from J, the junction contained 10 bases not matched to a gene. CDR3 length equals 14 residues. CDR1 is MNHNS and CDR2 is SASEGT in the germline V gene. The CDR3 nucleotides read TGTGCCAGCAGACGGGCAGGGGGATTCGACGAGCAGTACTTC. It specifies CASRRAGGFDEQYF.

This chain joins TRBV5-1 and TRBJ2-2; possible D gene TRBD2, 5 bases. This CDR3 has 18 amino acids. V shed 4 bases and J shed 3 bases, with 22 bases lying between them. Looked up from germline, CDR1 is SGHRS and CDR2 is YFSETQ. The CDR3 is CASSQFRGLEAHTGELFF. CDR3 sequence (DNA): TGCGCCAGCAGCCAATTCAGAGGGCTAGAAGCCCACACCGGGGAGCTGTTTTTT.

V gene TRBV19 combines with J gene TRBJ1-1; 8 bases are shared with TRBD1. CDR1 LNHDA and CDR2 SQIVND come from the germline V gene (reference sequence). The CDR3 length is 17 residues. Trimming cost V 5 bases and J 1 base; bases outside gene matches: 12. The CDR3 region has the DNA TGTGCCAGTAGTTCCCCCCCCACAGGGGGTACGAACACTGAAGCTTTCTTT. Protein: CASSSPPTGGTNTEAFF.

Written as DNA, the CDR3 is TGTGCCAGCAGCTTAGGTGGGACAGGTGTCCGTGAGCAGTTCTTC. It codes for CASSLGGTGVREQFF. The V call is TRBV7-2, the J call TRBJ2-1; 8 bases fit TRBD1. This CDR3 is built from 15 residues. Germline values: CDR1 SGHTA, CDR2 FQGNSA. V lost 1 base, J lost 9 bases, and 8 bases stayed unmatched.

The chain is built from TRBV5-1 and TRBJ1-2, with 9 bases that match TRBD1. V dropped 0 bases and J dropped 1; count of bases not matched to a gene: 13. Germline CDR1 reads SGHRS; CDR2 reads YFSETQ. The CDR3 extends over 19 amino acids. The CDR3 sequence is CASSLELVKRDRVNYGYTF. In DNA, the CDR3 is TGCGCCAGCAGCTTGGAATTGGTTAAACGGGACAGGGTTAACTATGGCTACACCTTC.

This chain joins TRBV6-1 and TRBJ1-5; TRBD1 agrees at 8 bases. V shed 4 bases, J shed 5 bases, and the junction held 7 bases outside the gene matches. The germline gives CDR1 MNHNS, CDR2 SASEGT. CDR3 length equals 15 residues. The CDR3, as DNA: TGTGCCAGCAGTGTGGGCAGGGGGCTTGATCAGCCCCAGCATTTT. Its protein is CASSVGRGLDQPQHF.

CDR3 sequence (DNA): TGTGCCAGCAGTTTATACGCGGGGCAGCTCCAGGGTGCCTATGGCTACACCTTC. Its translation: CASSLYAGQLQGAYGYTF. The rearrangement links TRBV27 to TRBJ1-2, with D possibly TRBD1 on 5 matching bases. The CDR3 covers 18 residues. The V end lost 1 base, the J end lost 4 bases, and 22 bases lay between the germline ends. Germline CDR1 is MNHEY and CDR2 is SMNVEV (reference sequence).

The CDR3 reads CASSQTGGRTGELFF. The CDR3 DNA sequence: TGTGCCAGCAGCCAAACAGGGGGCAGGACCGGGGAGCTGTTTTTT. This sequence joins TRBV6-4 and TRBJ2-2; 9 nucleotides agree with TRBD1. V dropped 6 bases and J dropped 5; count of bases not matched to a gene: 7. The germline V gene encodes CDR1 MRHNA and CDR2 SNTAGT. CDR3 size: 15 residues.

V is TRBV29-1 and J is TRBJ2-1, with D possibly matching TRBD1 (5 bases). Trimming removed 4 bases at V and 4 bases at J, with 8 bases between. CDR3 length: 12 amino acids. Germline values: CDR1 SQVTM, CDR2 ANQGSEA. The CDR3 DNA reads TGCAGCGTTGGCCGGACATACAATGAGCAGTTCTTC. The encoded protein is CSVGRTYNEQFF.

This sequence joins TRBV10-3 and TRBJ1-1; TRBD1 matches 8 bases. CDR3 length equals 15 residues. Trimming took 4 bases from V and 5 from J; bases not matched to a gene: 9. Germline CDR1 reads ENHRY; CDR2 reads SYGVKD. Here the CDR3 DNA reads TGTGCCATCAGTGGGGGACAGGAGGGTCGAACTGAAGCTTTCTTT. Translation gives CAISGGQEGRTEAFF.

The J gene is TRBJ2-5, the V gene TRBV28; 9 bases map to TRBD1. With 6 bases clipped from V and 5 bases from J, the junction kept 10 bases outside the gene matches. There are 15 residues in the CDR3. Looked up from germline, CDR1 is MDHEN and CDR2 is SYDVKM. The CDR3: CASRKGQGFLETQYF. The CDR3 DNA is TGTGCCAGCAGGAAGGGACAGGGCTTCTTGGAGACCCAGTACTTC.

The CDR3 DNA reads as TGTGCCATCACCGGACTAGCGGGGGGCACAGATACGCAGTATTTT. This codes for CAITGLAGGTDTQYF. The V and J genes are TRBV10-3 and TRBJ2-3; 13 bases match TRBD2. The V gene end was trimmed by 7 bases and the J gene end by 1 base; junction bases not matched to a gene: 2. This CDR3 is 15 amino acids long. Germline-derived CDR1 and CDR2 are ENHRY and SYGVKD.

The rearrangement joins TRBV28 to TRBJ1-2; D gene ambiguous. V lost 5 bases to trimming and J lost 2 bases, with 6 bases between them. Germline loops: CDR1 MDHEN, CDR2 SYDVKM. CDR3 size: 12 residues. This CDR3 is CASSRLNYGYTF. The CDR3 coding sequence is TGTGCCAGCAGTCGACTCAACTATGGCTACACCTTC.

CDR3 loop: CASSPGQGLEGYTF. In nucleotides, the CDR3 is TGTGCCAGCAGCCCCGGACAGGGATTAGAGGGCTACACCTTC. The J gene is TRBJ1-2, the V gene TRBV9; 8 nucleotides match TRBD1. Germline CDR1 reads SGDLS; CDR2 reads YYNGEE. V lost 4 bases to trimming and J lost 8 bases; unmatched junction nucleotides: 10. The CDR3 sequence is 14 residues long.